Shown below are 10 T cell receptor beta chains from a single sample sequenced in a study of OX40 agonist ivuxolimab in advanced cancers. Clones were sequenced by immunoSEQ multiplex PCR, and TCRdb holds only the in-frame ones, with some missing. The data show about 47,000 clones, about 85% seen once. The sequencing used CD4+ or CD8+ T cells sorted from blood, collected in a trial of the OX40 agonist ivuxolimab. The receptors stem from an adult with an advanced solid tumor such as melanoma, head and neck, liver or kidney cancer.

This chain connects TRBV6-5 to TRBJ1-2; D remains unclear. This CDR3 spans 13 amino acids. Germline CDR1 MNHEY, CDR2 SVGAGI. The ends were cut back, 6 bases at V and 6 bases at J, with 14 bases in the middle. CDR3 protein: CASRYPGLHGYTF. The CDR3 coding sequence is TGTGCCAGCAGGTACCCAGGATTACATGGCTACACCTTC.

The chain joins TRBV4-2 to TRBJ2-6, with D perhaps matching TRBD1 or TRBD2 (5 bases each). Germline V gives CDR1 LGHNA, CDR2 YNFKEQ. This CDR3 is built from 16 residues. V lost 1 base and J 0 bases, leaving 7 bases between the germline ends. CDR3 coding DNA: TGTGCCAGCAGCCAAGGAGGGACCTCTGGGGCCAACGTCCTGACTTTC. This codes for CASSQGGTSGANVLTF.

V is TRBV21-1 and J is TRBJ2-5; whether TRBD2, the table's D call, matches the DNA was not checked. TRBV21-1 is assigned pseudogene status. The length of the CDR3 is 16 residues. The CDR3 region has the DNA TGTGCCAGCAGCCCTACTAGCGGGGGGTTCCAAGAGACCCAGTACTTC. This gives the protein CASSPTSGGFQETQYF.

The chain joins TRBV4-2 to TRBJ2-7, with 10 nucleotides matching TRBD1. This CDR3 is 15 amino acids long. V was clipped by 3 bases and J by 3 bases; unmatched bases: 5. Per germline, CDR1 LGHNA and CDR2 YNFKEQ. CDR3 loop: CASSHGTGELYEQYF. DNA of the CDR3: TGTGCCAGCAGCCACGGGACAGGGGAACTCTACGAGCAGTACTTC.

The chain joins TRBV5-1 to TRBJ2-1; TRBD2 agrees at 10 bases. V dropped 4 bases and J dropped 1; count of bases not matched to a gene: 8. Germline loops: CDR1 SGHRS, CDR2 YFSETQ. The CDR3 has 17 amino acids. CDR3 in amino acids: CASSPSNSGRSYNEQFF. For the CDR3, the DNA is TGCGCCAGCAGCCCTAGTAATAGCGGGAGGTCCTACAATGAGCAGTTCTTC.

The genes are TRBV5-6 and TRBJ2-5, with D perhaps matching TRBD1 or TRBD2 (6 bases each). The CDR3 runs to 13 residues. Between the trimmed V and J ends, which lost 2 bases and 4 bases, there was a span of 9 bases. Germline V gene data show CDR1 as SGHDT and CDR2 as YYEEEE. CDR3 sequence (DNA): TGTGCCAGCAGCTTAGAGGGGGGAGAGACCCAGTACTTC. It translates to CASSLEGGETQYF. Full variable domain (remainder filled in from reference TRBV5-6 and TRBJ2-5): DAGVTQSPTHLIKTRGQQVTLRCSPKSGHDTVSWYQQALGQGPQFIFQYYEEEERQRGNFPDRFSGHQFPNYSSELNVNALLLGDSALYLCASSLEGGETQYFGPGTRLLVL.

This rearrangement joins TRBV4-1 to TRBJ2-7; 7 bases are shared with TRBD1. The V gene's germline CDR1 is MGHRA and CDR2 YSYEKL. V gave up 3 bases and J gave up 2 bases; unmatched junction bases: 4. CDR3 length equals 14 residues. The CDR3 nucleotides are TGCGCCAGCAGCCACCACGGACAGGCCTACGAGCAGTACTTC. It encodes CASSHHGQAYEQYF.

This clone was counted once. The chain combines TRBV4-2 with TRBJ2-3; 9 nucleotides match TRBD2. V was clipped by 1 base and J by 4 bases; unmatched bases: 12. Germline CDR1 LGHNA, CDR2 YNFKEQ. CDR3 length: 18 residues. Here the CDR3 DNA reads TGTGCCAGCAGCCAAGGTCCTCTGGGACTAGCAATAGCAGATACGCAGTATTTT. Its protein is CASSQGPLGLAIADTQYF.

This clone appeared a single time. V gene TRBV19 combines with J gene TRBJ2-7, with TRBD1 as a possible D gene (6 bases). CDR3 length: 14 residues. Germline V gene data show CDR1 as LNHDA and CDR2 as SQIVND (reference sequence). Trimming shortened V by 0 bases and J by 3 bases, and 9 bases separated the two germline ends. CDR3 bases: TGTGCCAGTAGTATAGATCAAGGGGGCTACGAGCAGTACTTC. This gives the protein CASSIDQGGYEQYF.

The gene calls are TRBV27 and TRBJ2-7, with D unresolved. The germline CDR1 and CDR2 sequences are MNHEY and SMNVEV (reference sequence). This CDR3 region has 17 residues. Trimming stripped 3 bases from V and 1 base from J, with 19 bases between. In DNA form, the CDR3 reads TGTGCCAGCAGTTTTTATGGGTCGCGGAAGAATTCCTACGAGCAGTACTTC. Its translation: CASSFYGSRKNSYEQYF.